One T cell receptor beta chain is described in this entry. No antigen is known for it. Data came from immunoSEQ multiplex PCR; TCRdb stores just in-frame clones and leaves some out. The repertoire holds about 170,000 clones, around 88% seen once, with 0.85% to 1.2% in the top ten. The sample originates from a study of T cell responses to AZD1222 COVID-19 vaccine. Regarding the study as a whole: The donor cohort was predominantly white British with a female majority, and clonal diversity may have been underestimated. Among vaccine-associated CD4 TCRs, coverage spanned spike, with dominance at 160-218 and 743-854. Only 6 or 7 people who got AZD1222 tested seropositive at baseline.

This CDR3 is built from 16 residues. Germline CDR1 SGHVS, CDR2 FQNEAQ. V shed 1 base, J shed 2 bases, and the junction held 3 bases outside the gene matches. The sequence was obtained from an adult who received the AZD1222 COVID-19 vaccine. The rearrangement joins TRBV7-8 to TRBJ2-2; 8 bases fit TRBD1. Sample: peripheral blood, taken 28 days after the second AZD1222 dose. The CDR3 region has the DNA TGTGCCAGCAGCTTAGTCGGGACAGGCAACACCGGGGAGCTGTTTTTT. It translates to CASSLVGTGNTGELFF.